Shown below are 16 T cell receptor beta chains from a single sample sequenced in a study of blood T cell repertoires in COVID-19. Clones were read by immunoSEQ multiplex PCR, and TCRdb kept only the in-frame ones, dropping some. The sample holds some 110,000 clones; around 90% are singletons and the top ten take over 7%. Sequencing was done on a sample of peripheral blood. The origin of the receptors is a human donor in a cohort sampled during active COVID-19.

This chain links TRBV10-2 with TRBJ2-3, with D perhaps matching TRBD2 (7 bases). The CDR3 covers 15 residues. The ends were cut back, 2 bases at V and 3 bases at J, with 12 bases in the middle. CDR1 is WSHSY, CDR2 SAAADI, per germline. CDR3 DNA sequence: TGCGCCAGCAGTGAGCCCGGGGGGCCAACAGATACGCAGTATTTT. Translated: CASSEPGGPTDTQYF.

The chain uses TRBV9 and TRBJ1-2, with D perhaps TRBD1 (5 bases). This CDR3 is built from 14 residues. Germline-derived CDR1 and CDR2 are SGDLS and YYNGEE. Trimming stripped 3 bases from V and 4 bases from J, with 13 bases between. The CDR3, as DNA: TGTGCCAGCAGCGCCTCCGGCAGGGCCTATGGCTACACCTTC. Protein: CASSASGRAYGYTF. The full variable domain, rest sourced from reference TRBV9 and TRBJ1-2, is DSGVTQTPKHLITATGQRVTLRCSPRSGDLSVYWYQQSLDQGLQFLIQYYNGEERAKGNILERFSAQQFPDLHSELNLSSLELGDSALYFCASSASGRAYGYTFGSGTRLTVV.

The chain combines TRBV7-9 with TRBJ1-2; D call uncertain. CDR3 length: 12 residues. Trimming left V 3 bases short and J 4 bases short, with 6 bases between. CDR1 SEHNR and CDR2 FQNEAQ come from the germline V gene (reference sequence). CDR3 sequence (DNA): TGTGCCAGCAGCTTGGCTAGCTATGGCTACACCTTC. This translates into CASSLASYGYTF.

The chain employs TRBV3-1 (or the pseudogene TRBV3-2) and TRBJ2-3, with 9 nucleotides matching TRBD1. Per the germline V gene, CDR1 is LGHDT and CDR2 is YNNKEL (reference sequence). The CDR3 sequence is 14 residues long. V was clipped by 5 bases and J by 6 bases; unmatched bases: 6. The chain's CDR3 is CASSSRDREDTQYF. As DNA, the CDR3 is TGTGCCAGCAGCTCCCGGGACAGGGAGGATACGCAGTATTTT.

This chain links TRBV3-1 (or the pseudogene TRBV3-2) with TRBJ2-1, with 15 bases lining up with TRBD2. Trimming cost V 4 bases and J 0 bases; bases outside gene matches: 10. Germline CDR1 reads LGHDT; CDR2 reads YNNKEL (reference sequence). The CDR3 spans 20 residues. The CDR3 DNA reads TGTGCCAGCAGCCGGTTCCCGGGACTAGCGGGAGGTCCCTCCTACAATGAGCAGTTCTTC. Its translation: CASSRFPGLAGGPSYNEQFF.

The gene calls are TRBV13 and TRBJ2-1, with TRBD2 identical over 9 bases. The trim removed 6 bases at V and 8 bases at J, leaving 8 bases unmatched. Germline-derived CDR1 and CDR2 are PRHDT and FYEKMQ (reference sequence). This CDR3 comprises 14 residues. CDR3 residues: CASSSYSGSDEQFF. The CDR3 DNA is TGTGCCAGCAGTTCTTATAGCGGGAGCGATGAGCAGTTCTTC.

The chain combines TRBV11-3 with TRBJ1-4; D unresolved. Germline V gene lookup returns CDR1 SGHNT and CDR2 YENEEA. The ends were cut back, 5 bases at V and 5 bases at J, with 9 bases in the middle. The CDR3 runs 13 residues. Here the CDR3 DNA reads TGTGCCAGCAGCCGCGGGCCAAATGAAAAACTGTTTTTT. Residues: CASSRGPNEKLFF.

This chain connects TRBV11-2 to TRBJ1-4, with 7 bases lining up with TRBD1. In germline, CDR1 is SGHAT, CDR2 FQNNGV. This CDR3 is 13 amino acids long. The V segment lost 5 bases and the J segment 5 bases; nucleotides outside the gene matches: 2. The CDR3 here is CASSRDRNEKLFF. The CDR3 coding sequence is TGTGCCAGCAGCCGGGACAGAAATGAAAAACTGTTTTTT.

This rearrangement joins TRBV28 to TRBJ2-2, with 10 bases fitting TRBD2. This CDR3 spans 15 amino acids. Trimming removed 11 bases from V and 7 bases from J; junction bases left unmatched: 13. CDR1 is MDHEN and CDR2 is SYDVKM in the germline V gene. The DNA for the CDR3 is TGTGCCGCGAGGGGCGGGCTAGCGGGAGTCGGGGAGCTGTTTTTT. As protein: CAARGGLAGVGELFF.

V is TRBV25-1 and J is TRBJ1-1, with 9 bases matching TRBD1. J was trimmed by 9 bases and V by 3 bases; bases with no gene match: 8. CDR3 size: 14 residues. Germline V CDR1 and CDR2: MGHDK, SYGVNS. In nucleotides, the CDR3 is TGTGCCAGCAGTGATTCCCGACAGGGGGAACAAGCTTTCTTT. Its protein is CASSDSRQGEQAFF.

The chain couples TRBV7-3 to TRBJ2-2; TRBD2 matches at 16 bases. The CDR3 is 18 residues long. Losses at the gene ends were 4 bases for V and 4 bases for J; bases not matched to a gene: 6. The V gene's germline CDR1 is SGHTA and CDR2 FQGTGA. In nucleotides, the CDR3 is TGTGCCAGCAGCTCCCCGGGACTAGCGGGGGGGCTCACCGGGGAGCTGTTTTTT. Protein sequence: CASSSPGLAGGLTGELFF. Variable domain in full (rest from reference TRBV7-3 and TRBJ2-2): GAGVSQTPSNKVTEKGKYVELRCDPISGHTALYWYRQSLGQGPEFLIYFQGTGAADDSGLPNDRFFAVRPEGSVSTLKIQRTERGDSAVYLCASSSPGLAGGLTGELFFGEGSRLTVL.

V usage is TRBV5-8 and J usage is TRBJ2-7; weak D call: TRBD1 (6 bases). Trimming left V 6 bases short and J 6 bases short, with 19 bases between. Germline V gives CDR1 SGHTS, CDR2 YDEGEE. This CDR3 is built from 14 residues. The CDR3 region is CASILLRGVGEQYF. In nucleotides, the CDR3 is TGTGCCAGCATTTTGCTCAGGGGTGTGGGCGAGCAGTACTTC.

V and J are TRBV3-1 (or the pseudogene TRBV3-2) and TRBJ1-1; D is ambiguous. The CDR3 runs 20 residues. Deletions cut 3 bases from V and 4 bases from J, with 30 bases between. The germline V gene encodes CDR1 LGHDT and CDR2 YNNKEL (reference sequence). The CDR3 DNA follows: TGTGCCAGCAGCCACCCCCGGGTGGGGTCGGGGTCGTTAGGGTCCACTGAAGCTTTCTTT. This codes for CASSHPRVGSGSLGSTEAFF.

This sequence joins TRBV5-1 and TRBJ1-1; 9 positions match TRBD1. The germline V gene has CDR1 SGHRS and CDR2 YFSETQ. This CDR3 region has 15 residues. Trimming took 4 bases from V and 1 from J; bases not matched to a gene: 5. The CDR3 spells CASSSRTGANTEAFF. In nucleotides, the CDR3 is TGCGCCAGCAGCAGTCGGACAGGGGCGAACACTGAAGCTTTCTTT.

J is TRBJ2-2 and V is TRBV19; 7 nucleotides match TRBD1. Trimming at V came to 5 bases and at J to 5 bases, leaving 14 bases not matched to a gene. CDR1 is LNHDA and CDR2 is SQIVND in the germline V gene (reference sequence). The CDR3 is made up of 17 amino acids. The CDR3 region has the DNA TGTGCCAGTAGTGCCTCATACAGGGGCAAAGGAACCGGGGAGCTGTTTTTT. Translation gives CASSASYRGKGTGELFF. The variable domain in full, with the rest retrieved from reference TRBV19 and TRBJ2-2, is DGGITQSPKYLFRKEGQNVTLSCEQNLNHDAMYWYRQDPGQGLRLIYYSQIVNDFQKGDIAEGYSVSREKKESFPLTVTSAQKNPTAFYLCASSASYRGKGTGELFFGEGSRLTVL.

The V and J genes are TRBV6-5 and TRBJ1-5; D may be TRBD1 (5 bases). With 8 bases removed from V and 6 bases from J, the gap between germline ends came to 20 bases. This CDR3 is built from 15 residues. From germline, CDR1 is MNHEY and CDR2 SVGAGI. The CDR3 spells CASERDRRDGQPQHF. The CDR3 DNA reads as TGTGCCAGCGAAAGGGATCGGAGGGACGGTCAGCCCCAGCATTTT.